The 29 T cell receptor beta chains below all came from one sample that was sequenced in a study of cytomegalovirus exposure and HLA in healthy donors. The PCR made use of 60 Vbeta and 13 Jbeta primers. Sequencing used immunoSEQ multiplex PCR; TCRdb keeps in-frame clones, though not all of them. The top ten hold around 1.9% of the sample, which has 110,000 to 150,000 clones, 9.4% seen once. Source material: PBMCs. These receptors all stem from a male donor in good health and CMV-seronegative.

This clone was seen a handful of times. Different DNA sequences within this sample yield the same CDR3. The chain is built from TRBV2 and TRBJ2-3, with TRBD2 identical over 7 bases. CDR1 is SNHLY, CDR2 FYNNEI, per germline. The J segment lost 3 bases and the V segment lost 9 bases, leaving 9 bases of the junction unmatched. The CDR3 is 14 amino acids. The CDR3 DNA sequence: TGTGCCAGAGGGAGAGTGGGGGGGACAGATACGCAGTATTTT. This gives the protein CARGRVGGTDTQYF. Drawing the rest from reference TRBV2 and TRBJ2-3, the complete variable domain is EPEVTQTPSHQVTQMGQEVILRCVPISNHLYFYWYRQILGQKVEFLVSFYNNEISEKSEIFDDQFSVERPDGSNFTLKIRSTKLEDSAMYFCARGRVGGTDTQYFGPGTRLTVL.

In this sample, this clone turned up a few times. This chain joins TRBV7-8 and TRBJ1-5; 7 bases line up with TRBD1. The CDR3 runs 14 residues. Germline trimming cut 5 bases from V and 2 bases from J; bases unmatched to any gene: 3. Germline V CDR1 and CDR2: SGHVS, FQNEAQ. CDR3 protein: CASSHTGGNQPQHF. CDR3 sequence (DNA): TGTGCCAGCAGCCATACAGGGGGCAATCAGCCCCAGCATTTT.

This clone was observed a handful of times. The chain uses TRBV6-1 and TRBJ2-7; 9 bases fit TRBD2. The trim removed 1 base at V and 6 bases at J, leaving 10 bases unmatched. CDR3 length: 16 amino acids. Germline V gene sequence: CDR1 MNHNS, CDR2 SASEGT. CDR3 nucleotides: TGTGCCAGCAGTGAAGTTTGTAGCGGGAGTACGTGCGAGCAGTACTTC. Translating it yields CASSEVCSGSTCEQYF.

This chain links TRBV5-4 with TRBJ2-7, with 7 bases fitting TRBD1. Germline V lookup: CDR1 SGHNT, CDR2 YYREEE (reference sequence). V gave up 2 bases and J gave up 2 bases; unmatched junction bases: 7. The CDR3 covers 15 residues. DNA of the CDR3: TGTGCCAGCAGCTTTGGTTGGCAGGGGGCCTACGAGCAGTACTTC. Its translation is CASSFGWQGAYEQYF.

The J gene is TRBJ2-1, the V gene TRBV2, with 10 nucleotides matching TRBD2. After removal of 4 bases from V and 5 bases from J, the junction contained 17 bases not matched to a gene. CDR1 is SNHLY and CDR2 is FYNNEI in the germline V gene. This CDR3 region has 19 residues. The CDR3 DNA reads as TGTGCCAGCAGTGTAACGGCTAGCGGGAGAGGAGTCCGCAACAATGAGCAGTTCTTC. This codes for CASSVTASGRGVRNNEQFF.

This clone was observed a handful of times. The chain couples TRBV28 to TRBJ1-4; 11 bases line up with TRBD1. Germline V gene sequence: CDR1 MDHEN, CDR2 SYDVKM. With V trimmed by 3 bases and J by 8 bases, 5 bases remained unmatched. The CDR3 runs 15 residues. The CDR3 DNA follows: TGTGCCAGCAGTTTGAGGGACAGGGGGGGAGAAAAACTGTTTTTT. Protein: CASSLRDRGGEKLFF. Supplemented by reference TRBV28 and TRBJ1-4, the full variable domain reads DVKVTQSSRYLVKRTGEKVFLECVQDMDHENMFWYRQDPGLGLRLIYFSYDVKMKEKGDIPEGYSVSREKKERFSLILESASTNQTSMYLCASSLRDRGGEKLFFGSGTQLSVL.

This clone has just a few counts. This sample also contains other DNA sequences that code for the same CDR3. The V call is TRBV5-1, the J call TRBJ1-5, with TRBD1 as a possible D gene (6 bases). Germline V gene data show CDR1 as SGHRS and CDR2 as YFSETQ. Trimming shortened V by 5 bases and J by 2 bases, and 8 bases separated the two germline ends. The CDR3 length is 13 residues. This CDR3 reads CASSPGGNQPQHF. The CDR3 DNA sequence: TGCGCCAGCAGTCCAGGGGGCAATCAGCCCCAGCATTTT.

The genes are TRBV4-1 and TRBJ2-7; D is possibly TRBD2 (6 bases). The CDR3 contains 16 residues. CDR1 and CDR2 (germline): MGHRA, YSYEKL. The V end was cut by 0 bases, the J end by 2 bases, with 14 bases between. The CDR3 DNA is TGCGCCAGCAGCCAAGATCCGGGGCGGGGTGCCTACGAGCAGTACTTC. This translates into CASSQDPGRGAYEQYF.

The chain is built from TRBV7-2 and TRBJ2-7; a weak D match, TRBD2 (6 bases). Per germline, CDR1 SGHTA and CDR2 FQGNSA. This CDR3 region has 15 residues. Trimming took off 5 bases at V and 7 bases at J, with 21 bases between the two ends. CDR3 loop: CASSPSASSGGEQYF. CDR3 nucleotide sequence: TGTGCCAGCAGCCCCTCGGCTAGCTCAGGAGGGGAGCAGTACTTC.

The V and J genes are TRBV5-5 and TRBJ1-5; 7 nucleotides agree with TRBD1. Germline CDR1 reads SGHKS; CDR2 reads YYEKEE (reference sequence). CDR3 length equals 14 residues. V lost 4 bases to trimming and J lost 6 bases; unmatched junction nucleotides: 7. CDR3 region: CASSRGTAAQPQHF. The DNA of the CDR3 is TGTGCCAGCAGCCGGGGGACAGCCGCTCAGCCCCAGCATTTT.

This clone occurred a few times. The chain links TRBV19 to TRBJ2-5; 7 positions agree with TRBD2. Germline V CDR1 and CDR2: LNHDA, SQIVND (reference sequence). After removal of 4 bases from V and 2 bases from J, the junction contained 1 base not matched to a gene. CDR3 length: 13 amino acids. CDR3 protein: CASSNSGQETQYF. The DNA of the CDR3 is TGTGCCAGTAGTAATAGCGGGCAAGAGACCCAGTACTTC.

This clone appeared a few times. This sequence joins TRBV28 and TRBJ1-1; 9 bases match TRBD1. This CDR3 has 14 amino acids. Trimming removed 9 bases from V and 2 bases from J; junction bases left unmatched: 7. Germline-derived CDR1 and CDR2 are MDHEN and SYDVKM. CDR3 coding DNA: TGTGCCAGTAGGACAGGGGTCGTAAACACTGAAGCTTTCTTT. Translated: CASRTGVVNTEAFF.

In this sample, this clone turned up a few times. This chain links TRBV29-1 with TRBJ2-2; D possibly corresponds to TRBD1 (6 bases). This CDR3 contains 13 residues. V was shortened by 6 bases and J by 3 bases, with 11 bases between the two germline ends. CDR1 and CDR2 (germline): SQVTM, ANQGSEA. CDR3 in DNA: TGCAGCGTCGACAGGACTCACACCGGGGAGCTGTTTTTT. This codes for CSVDRTHTGELFF.

This clone turned up a few times. The CDR3 DNA follows: TGTGCCAGCAGTACCCCGGGACAGGGCAAAGGCTATGGCTACACCTTC. It encodes CASSTPGQGKGYGYTF. V usage is TRBV28 and J usage is TRBJ1-2; TRBD1 aligns across 9 bases. J lost 4 bases, V lost 5 bases, and 11 bases had no gene match. Germline V gene sequence: CDR1 MDHEN, CDR2 SYDVKM. This CDR3 has 16 amino acids.

V is TRBV10-3 and J is TRBJ2-1; perhaps TRBD2 as D (5 bases). Germline-derived CDR1 and CDR2 are ENHRY and SYGVKD. The CDR3 loop spans 15 amino acids. The V and J ends lost 11 bases and 0 bases respectively, with 17 bases between them. CDR3 in amino acids: CAQYGGLSSYNEQFF. The DNA for the CDR3 is TGTGCCCAATACGGCGGACTCAGCTCCTACAATGAGCAGTTCTTC.

This clone has only a few counts. This chain joins TRBV29-1 and TRBJ2-1, with unresolved D. The CDR3 contains 13 residues. Germline CDR1 and CDR2: SQVTM and ANQGSEA. V gave up 1 base and J gave up 1 base, with 5 bases separating them. In nucleotides, the CDR3 is TGCAGCGTTGAAGCGCAGTCCTACAATGAGCAGTTCTTC. Its translation: CSVEAQSYNEQFF.

The chain joins TRBV5-1 to TRBJ2-3; 7 nucleotides agree with TRBD2. J lost 4 bases, V lost 4 bases, and 9 bases had no gene match. Germline V lookup: CDR1 SGHRS, CDR2 YFSETQ. CDR3 length: 15 amino acids. The CDR3 loop reads CASSHTSGTADTQYF. The CDR3 DNA sequence: TGCGCCAGCAGCCACACAAGCGGGACGGCAGATACGCAGTATTTT.

CDR3 loop: CSVEGRGRSTDTQYF. The CDR3 DNA reads TGCAGCGTTGAGGGCAGGGGGCGCAGCACAGATACGCAGTATTTT. The chain combines TRBV29-1 with TRBJ2-3; 8 bases fit TRBD1. Germline V CDR1 and CDR2: SQVTM, ANQGSEA. The CDR3 is 15 residues long. With 3 bases clipped from V and 0 bases from J, the junction kept 5 bases outside the gene matches.

This clone occurred a few times. V usage is TRBV4-2 and J usage is TRBJ1-3; D remains ambiguous. V dropped 0 bases and J dropped 1 base, with 10 bases sitting between them. This CDR3 spans 16 amino acids. CDR1 and CDR2 from the germline V gene are LGHNA and YNFKEQ. The CDR3: CASSQDTGVSGNTIYF. In nucleotides, the CDR3 is TGTGCCAGCAGCCAAGATACCGGGGTTTCTGGAAACACCATATATTTT.

The CDR3 DNA follows: TGCGCCAGCAGCTGGGACAGGATATCCACTGAAGCTTTCTTT. It translates to CASSWDRISTEAFF. V gene TRBV5-1 combines with J gene TRBJ1-1; TRBD1 matches at 8 bases. This CDR3 contains 14 residues. Germline V CDR1 and CDR2: SGHRS, YFSETQ. Losses at the gene ends were 3 bases for V and 4 bases for J; bases not matched to a gene: 5.

The chain links TRBV5-1 to TRBJ2-1; 7 nucleotides agree with TRBD2. Per germline, CDR1 SGHRS and CDR2 YFSETQ. Losses at the gene ends were 5 bases for V and 1 base for J; bases not matched to a gene: 12. The CDR3 is made up of 17 amino acids. CDR3 DNA sequence: TGCGCCAGCAGAGGGGCGGGAGCCAGGAGATCCTACAATGAGCAGTTCTTC. Its translation: CASRGAGARRSYNEQFF.

Only a few counts were recorded for this clone. The V and J genes are TRBV19 and TRBJ2-1, with TRBD2 matching over 9 bases. Germline trimming cut 5 bases from V and 7 bases from J; bases unmatched to any gene: 12. This CDR3 comprises 16 residues. Looked up from germline, CDR1 is LNHDA and CDR2 is SQIVND (reference sequence). CDR3 protein: CASSGGGASGINEQFF. For the CDR3, the DNA is TGTGCCAGTAGTGGAGGTGGAGCTAGCGGGATTAATGAGCAGTTCTTC.

The chain is built from TRBV28 and TRBJ1-6; 7 bases line up with TRBD1. Germline V gene sequence: CDR1 MDHEN, CDR2 SYDVKM. V was pared by 8 bases and J by 3 bases, with 4 bases of the junction left unmatched. CDR3 size: 14 residues. Written as DNA, the CDR3 is TGTGCCAGCGGGGGACAGCTCTATAATTCACCCCTCCACTTT. Protein: CASGGQLYNSPLHF.

This clone was observed a handful of times. The CDR3: CSVERENTGELFF. Here the CDR3 DNA reads TGCAGCGTCGAGCGGGAGAACACCGGGGAGCTGTTTTTT. The chain has TRBV29-1 and TRBJ2-2, with 7 bases lining up with TRBD2. The CDR3 is 13 residues long. The V and J ends lost 6 bases and 1 base, in that order; junction bases with no gene match: 2. Germline assignment: CDR1 SQVTM and CDR2 ANQGSEA.

This clone was recorded a few times. The chain is built from TRBV4-1 and TRBJ2-3, with D perhaps TRBD1 (5 bases). The V gene lost 4 bases and the J gene lost 4 bases, with 15 bases spanning the gap. Germline CDR1 reads MGHRA; CDR2 reads YSYEKL. The CDR3 contains 15 residues. CDR3 nucleotide sequence: TGCGCCAGCAGCCCCCCGACAGCGCAGCCAGATACGCAGTATTTT. Translation gives CASSPPTAQPDTQYF.

This clone was detected only a few times. The J gene is TRBJ1-1, the V gene TRBV5-1; a possible D gene is TRBD1 (5 bases). The CDR3 spans 16 residues. V gave up 0 bases and J gave up 1 base, with 13 bases separating them. Germline CDR1 reads SGHRS; CDR2 reads YFSETQ. The CDR3 DNA is TGCGCCAGCAGCTTGGAGCCAGGGAGGGGGAACACTGAAGCTTTCTTT. Protein: CASSLEPGRGNTEAFF.

This clone occurred a few times. The gene calls are TRBV4-3 and TRBJ2-2; perhaps TRBD1 as D (7 bases). Trimming took 1 base from V and 6 from J, leaving 18 bases between them. Germline V gene sequence: CDR1 LGHNA, CDR2 YSLEER. There are 17 residues in the CDR3. The CDR3 sequence is CASSQASAGGYPGELFF. CDR3 DNA sequence: TGCGCCAGCAGCCAAGCGTCGGCAGGGGGGTATCCCGGGGAGCTGTTTTTT.

This clone came up a few times. The gene calls are TRBV5-5 and TRBJ1-1; D is uncertain. The germline V gene encodes CDR1 SGHKS and CDR2 YYEKEE (reference sequence). Trimming stripped 6 bases from V and 3 bases from J, with 12 bases between. CDR3 length: 13 amino acids. The CDR3 loop is CASTPGYDTEAFF. The CDR3 DNA reads as TGTGCCAGCACTCCAGGCTACGACACTGAAGCTTTCTTT.

This clone came up a few times. V and J are TRBV4-3 and TRBJ2-1; D ambiguous. V dropped 1 base and J dropped 6 bases, with 10 bases sitting between them. CDR1 is LGHNA, CDR2 YSLEER, per germline. This CDR3 contains 14 residues. CDR3 residues: CASSQARAGNEQFF. In DNA form, the CDR3 reads TGCGCCAGCAGCCAAGCTCGCGCCGGCAATGAGCAGTTCTTC.